A selection of T cell receptor beta chains follows, all from one sample in a study of blood T cell repertoires in COVID-19. Some clones are missing from TCRdb's copy, which holds only in-frame ones; the method was immunoSEQ multiplex PCR. This table holds about 300,000 clones, roughly 90% found once. Input material: PBMCs or T cells enriched from blood (not recorded which). The receptor source for this set is a woman between 50 and 59 years old who had been exposed to COVID-19. The CDR3 runs from the conserved cysteine through the conserved F or W. The D gene is left open where the match is weak. Clone size is given for some rows only: seen once, a few or many times, or a class if the clone is expanded.

D gene | J gene | V gene | clone size | CDR3 DNA | CDR3 protein
. | TRBJ1-2 | TRBV5-1 | once | TGCGCCAGCAGCCCCCAACAGGGATCAGGTGGCTACACCTTC | CASSPQQGSGGYTF
TRBD1 | TRBJ1-6 | TRBV2 | . | TGTGCCAGCAGGGGACAGGGGTCACCCCTCCACTTT | CASRGQGSPLHF
. | TRBJ1-2 | TRBV5-1 | . | TGCGCCAGCAGCGTCGGGGGGAGGGACTATGGCTACACCTTC | CASSVGGRDYGYTF
TRBD1 | TRBJ1-1 | TRBV30 | . | TGTGCCTTCCTCGACAGGGGAAGGACTGAAGCTTTCTTT | CAFLDRGRTEAFF
. | TRBJ2-3 | TRBV5-5 | . | TGTGCCAGCAGCTGGGGGGGCCACCTCGGAGATACGCAGTATTTT | CASSWGGHLGDTQYF
TRBD1 | TRBJ1-4 | TRBV3-1/TRBV3-2 | . | TGTGCCAGCAGCCGAGGGGGACAGCTTTTGACTAATGAAAAACTGTTTTTT | CASSRGGQLLTNEKLFF
. | TRBJ2-3 | TRBV28 | . | TGTGCCAGCAGTTTACAGGCAGGATTCACAGATACGCAGTATTTT | CASSLQAGFTDTQYF
TRBD1 | TRBJ1-1 | TRBV4-2 | . | TGTGCCAGCAGCCAAGATCAGGGGGGAACTGAAGCTTTCTTT | CASSQDQGGTEAFF
TRBD2 | TRBJ2-3 | TRBV18 | . | TGTGCCAGCTCACCAACGGGGGGGCCCAGAGATACGCAGTATTTT | CASSPTGGPRDTQYF
TRBD2 | TRBJ2-7 | TRBV28 | . | TGTGCCAGCAGTCCGGGACTAGCGCTTTACGAGCAGTACTTC | CASSPGLALYEQYF
TRBD1 | TRBJ2-2 | TRBV9 | . | TGTGCCAGCAGCCCTCCTCCGGGACAGACGAACACCGGGGAGCTGTTTTTT | CASSPPPGQTNTGELFF
. | TRBJ2-5 | TRBV11-2 | . | TGTGCCAGCAGCTATGGGGGGCAAGAGACCCAGTACTTC | CASSYGGQETQYF
. | TRBJ1-4 | TRBV18 | . | TGTGCCAGCTCTGCGGGGGGAGGCGGTGAAAAACTGTTTTTT | CASSAGGGGEKLFF
. | TRBJ2-1 | TRBV19 | few | TGTGCCAGTAGTATAGCTTCAGGTATGGGCCATGAGCAGTTCTTC | CASSIASGMGHEQFF
TRBD1 | TRBJ2-7 | TRBV5-4 | . | TGTGCCAGCAGCGGGACCGGGACAGGTCTGAACGAGCAGTACTTC | CASSGTGTGLNEQYF
. | TRBJ2-7 | TRBV30 | few | TGTGCCTGGCTTAGGGGGGGGAGTTCCTACGAGCAGTACTTC | CAWLRGGSSYEQYF
. | TRBJ2-1 | TRBV4-1 | . | TGCGCCAGCAGCCAAGGTACCGGGTTTAGCCATGAGCAGTTCTTC | CASSQGTGFSHEQFF
TRBD1 | TRBJ2-7 | TRBV29-1 | . | TGCAGCGCCGGGATTAGGGGGCCGATCTCCTACGAGCAGTACTTC | CSAGIRGPISYEQYF
. | TRBJ2-7 | TRBV30 | . | TGTGCCTGGAGTGTGTCTAGTCTTCCCTACGAGCAGTACTTC | CAWSVSSLPYEQYF
. | TRBJ1-1 | TRBV18 | . | TGTGCCAGCTCACCATTCGACAGTTCGAACACTGAAGCTTTCTTT | CASSPFDSSNTEAFF
. | TRBJ1-2 | TRBV28 | . | TGTGCCAGCAGTTCCGGTTTGAGGTATGGCTACACCTTC | CASSSGLRYGYTF
. | TRBJ1-1 | TRBV5-4 | few | TGTGCCAGCAGCTCAACACGGGACATAAACACTGAAGCTTTCTTT | CASSSTRDINTEAFF
TRBD1 | TRBJ1-6 | TRBV28 | . | TGTGCCAGCAGTCCTCCGGGACAGCCTAATTCACCCCTCCACTTT | CASSPPGQPNSPLHF
TRBD1 | TRBJ1-5 | TRBV7-8 | . | TGTGCCAGCAGCGCTACGGGACAGGGGGCGTTGAATCAGCCCCAGCATTTT | CASSATGQGALNQPQHF
. | TRBJ2-5 | TRBV5-4 | . | TGTGCCAGCAGCTTGATGGTGGGGGGTTATCAAGAGACCCAGTACTTC | CASSLMVGGYQETQYF
TRBD1 | TRBJ1-2 | TRBV2 | . | TGTGCCAGCAGGCAACGGGACAGTATTAACTATGGCTACACCTTC | CASRQRDSINYGYTF
. | TRBJ1-5 | TRBV19 | . | TGTGCCAGTAGTATAGATTTAAGGGGGAATCAGCCCCAGCATTTT | CASSIDLRGNQPQHF
. | TRBJ1-1 | TRBV3-1/TRBV3-2 | . | TGTGCCAGCAGCATAGCAGTGAACACTGAAGCTTTCTTT | CASSIAVNTEAFF
. | TRBJ2-7 | TRBV2 | . | TGTGCCAGCAGGGTCGGGTCTGACTACGAGCAGTACTTC | CASRVGSDYEQYF
. | TRBJ2-2 | TRBV2 | . | TGTGCCAGCAGTGAAGCGAGTCGAGGGACCGGGGAGCTGTTTTTT | CASSEASRGTGELFF
TRBD2 | TRBJ2-3 | TRBV27 | . | TGTGCCAGCACCATAAGGACTAGCGGGGGGACCACAGATACGCAGTATTTT | CASTIRTSGGTTDTQYF
. | TRBJ2-1 | TRBV12-3/TRBV12-4 | . | TGTGCCAGCAGCTCGGACTCGAGAGATGAGCAGTTCTTC | CASSSDSRDEQFF
TRBD2 | TRBJ2-2 | TRBV5-4 | . | TGTGCCAGCAGCCCCCAACTTCCGGGACTAGCGGGACCCGGGGAGCTGTTTTTT | CASSPQLPGLAGPGELFF
. | TRBJ1-6 | TRBV25-1 | . | TGTGCCAGCAGCCCCAGGGTCTCCTATAATTCACCCCTCCACTTT | CASSPRVSYNSPLHF
. | TRBJ1-5 | TRBV30 | once | TGTGCCTGGAGTGCAACAAAACATCAGCCCCAGCATTTT | CAWSATKHQPQHF
. | TRBJ1-1 | TRBV5-6 | . | TGTGCCAGCAGCCCTCCTGGACTGTCGAACACTGAAGCTTTCTTT | CASSPPGLSNTEAFF
. | TRBJ2-4 | TRBV27 | . | TGTGCCAGCAGTTTTTCCCCGACGGCGGTAGCCAAAAACATTCAGTACTTC | CASSFSPTAVAKNIQYF
. | TRBJ1-1 | TRBV5-1 | . | TGCGCCAGCAGCTATGACACGGGGTGGGACACTGAAGCTTTCTTT | CASSYDTGWDTEAFF
. | TRBJ1-2 | TRBV14 | . | TGTGCCAGCAGCCAGACAGCCCTTTATGGCTACACCTTC | CASSQTALYGYTF
TRBD2 | TRBJ2-3 | TRBV5-1 | once | TGCGCCAGCGCCGGGACTAGGACCCCAGATACGCAGTATTTT | CASAGTRTPDTQYF
. | TRBJ1-5 | TRBV3-1/TRBV3-2 | . | TGTGCCAGCAGCCACGGTGGGGGGAATGGCAATCAGCCCCAGCATTTT | CASSHGGGNGNQPQHF
TRBD2 | TRBJ2-2 | TRBV11-2 | . | TGTGCCAGTAGACTAGCGGGGGGTTCCGGGGAGCTGTTTTTT | CASRLAGGSGELFF
TRBD1 | TRBJ1-5 | TRBV29-1 | . | TGCAGCGCCCGGTTTGGGACAGGGGCTAATAGCAATCAGCCCCAGCATTTT | CSARFGTGANSNQPQHF
. | TRBJ1-5 | TRBV4-1 | . | TGCGCCAGCAGCCCCCTTTGGGGGGGCAATCAGCCCCAGCATTTT | CASSPLWGGNQPQHF
. | TRBJ1-3 | TRBV7-9 | few | TGTGCCAGCAGCCCAGTGCTTAGGGACAACCAGTGGGGGATATATTTT | CASSPVLRDNQWGIYF
TRBD2 | TRBJ2-4 | TRBV7-9 | . | TGTGCCAGTACTCGGGGGGGTAAGGACATTCAGTACTTC | CASTRGGKDIQYF
TRBD1 | TRBJ1-2 | TRBV3-1/TRBV3-2 | few | TGTGCCAGCAGCCAGAGACAGGGGATTAACTATGGCTACACCTTC | CASSQRQGINYGYTF
. | TRBJ1-5 | TRBV12-3/TRBV12-4 | . | TGTGCCAGCAGTTTTTCTGATCAGCCCCAGCATTTT | CASSFSDQPQHF
TRBD2 | TRBJ2-7 | TRBV2 | . | TGTGCCAGCGCACGACAACACCCTTCGGGGGGGCAAGCCTACGAGCAGTACTTC | CASARQHPSGGQAYEQYF